The 26 T cell receptor beta chains given below trace back to one sample, sequenced in a study of blood T cell repertoires in COVID-19. The protocol was immunoSEQ multiplex PCR, while the TCRdb copy is restricted to in-frame clones and leaves out a portion. The sample shows roughly 250,000 clones, around 89% of them seen only once. The sample taken for sequencing was peripheral blood. These receptors were obtained from a man aged 30 to 39 with acute or convalescent COVID-19.

This chain uses TRBV30 with TRBJ2-7; D may be TRBD1 (6 bases). Trimming took off 0 bases at V and 8 bases at J, with 8 bases between the two ends. The germline CDR1 and CDR2 sequences are GTSNPN and SVGIG (reference sequence). This CDR3 contains 11 residues. CDR3 protein: CAWSVGGKQYF. In DNA, the CDR3 is TGTGCCTGGAGTGTAGGGGGAAAGCAGTACTTC.

This chain uses TRBV7-2 with TRBJ2-1, with D possibly being TRBD2 (5 bases). Between the trimmed V and J ends, which lost 5 bases and 6 bases, there was a span of 14 bases. The CDR3 spans 14 residues. CDR1 SGHTA and CDR2 FQGNSA come from the germline V gene. CDR3 bases: TGTGCCAGCAGCATTCGGGGTACTTCCAATGAGCAGTTCTTC. Translation: CASSIRGTSNEQFF.

The J gene is TRBJ1-1, the V gene TRBV7-6; no clear D. The CDR3 extends over 15 amino acids. CDR1 is SGHVS, CDR2 FNYEAQ, per germline. Trimming took off 5 bases at V and 4 bases at J, with 17 bases between the two ends. CDR3 sequence (DNA): TGTGCCAGCAGCCCCAGGCCCACCGATCCCACTGAAGCTTTCTTT. This codes for CASSPRPTDPTEAFF.

This clone showed up just once. CDR3 loop: CAWSDTGDHYGYTF. CDR3 sequence (DNA): TGTGCCTGGAGCGACACAGGGGACCACTATGGCTACACCTTC. The chain combines TRBV30 with TRBJ1-2; TRBD1 matches at 7 bases. CDR1 and CDR2 (germline): GTSNPN, SVGIG (reference sequence). The CDR3 spans 14 residues. V shed 3 bases, J shed 3 bases, and the junction held 7 bases outside the gene matches.

The chain is built from TRBV30 and TRBJ2-7, with unresolved D. V lost 3 bases, J lost 0 bases, and 3 bases lay in between. CDR3 size: 11 residues. Looked up from germline, CDR1 is GTSNPN and CDR2 is SVGIG (reference sequence). CDR3 sequence: CAWSYSYEQYF. CDR3 in DNA: TGTGCCTGGAGCTACTCCTACGAGCAGTACTTC.

V is TRBV7-9 and J is TRBJ1-1, with D unresolved. The germline V and J ends were trimmed by 5 bases and 1 base, with 14 bases remaining between them. The germline V gene has CDR1 SEHNR and CDR2 FQNEAQ (reference sequence). The CDR3 is 15 amino acids. DNA of the CDR3: TGTGCCAGCAGCCCACGGGGAGCTCAGAACACTGAAGCTTTCTTT. It encodes CASSPRGAQNTEAFF.

The chain uses TRBV6-1 and TRBJ1-1; D is uncertain. The germline V gene encodes CDR1 MNHNS and CDR2 SASEGT. V was shortened by 0 bases and J by 4 bases, with 6 bases between the two germline ends. The CDR3 covers 13 residues. This CDR3 is CASSEAGSTEAFF. CDR3 nucleotides: TGTGCCAGCAGTGAAGCCGGGAGCACTGAAGCTTTCTTT.

The J gene is TRBJ2-2, the V gene TRBV15; no firm D call. Germline CDR1 LNHNV, CDR2 YYDKDF (reference sequence). The CDR3 is made up of 14 amino acids. V was cut by 0 bases and J by 1 base, with 3 bases left in between. The CDR3 DNA sequence: TGTGCCACCAGCAGAGACGGGAACACCGGGGAGCTGTTTTTT. It yields the protein CATSRDGNTGELFF.

This sequence joins TRBV10-2 and TRBJ1-1; D is perhaps TRBD1 (5 bases). This CDR3 has 14 residues. Germline V gene sequence: CDR1 WSHSY, CDR2 SAAADI. V gave up 4 bases and J gave up 4 bases, with 13 bases separating them. CDR3 nucleotide sequence: TGCGCCAGCAGTGTTTCAGGGCTTGGCACTGAAGCTTTCTTT. The encoded protein is CASSVSGLGTEAFF.

In this sample, this clone turned up a few times. The V gene is TRBV19, the J gene TRBJ1-3, with D perhaps matching TRBD1 (5 bases). The CDR3 consists of 14 residues. CDR1 LNHDA and CDR2 SQIVND come from the germline V gene (reference sequence). V was pared by 10 bases and J by 3 bases, with 16 bases between. CDR3 residues: CATDRGISGNTIYF. Written as DNA, the CDR3 is TGTGCCACAGACCGGGGGATCAGTGGAAACACCATATATTTT.

The CDR3, as DNA: TGTGCCAGCAGCTTAGGGTCCTACAGGGACACTGAAGCTTTCTTT. Translation: CASSLGSYRDTEAFF. The chain employs TRBV7-2 and TRBJ1-1, with D maybe TRBD1 (6 bases). Per germline, CDR1 SGHTA and CDR2 FQGNSA. This CDR3 contains 15 residues. Trimming took off 1 base at V and 3 bases at J, with 12 bases between the two ends.

This chain uses TRBV5-1 with TRBJ2-7; D perhaps matches TRBD2 (6 bases). The V and J ends lost 2 bases and 2 bases respectively, with 11 bases between them. In germline, CDR1 is SGHRS, CDR2 YFSETQ. The CDR3 is made up of 14 amino acids. The CDR3 spells CASSFGGSAYEQYF. The CDR3 bases are TGCGCCAGCAGCTTCGGAGGGTCGGCCTACGAGCAGTACTTC.

The gene calls are TRBV6-5 and TRBJ1-2; the D is unclear. Germline lookup yields CDR1 MNHEY and CDR2 SVGAGI. CDR3 length: 14 amino acids. The ends were cut back, 0 bases at V and 4 bases at J, with 9 bases in the middle. CDR3 bases: TGTGCCAGCAGTTACTCCCAGGCGAGCTATGGCTACACCTTC. Its translation: CASSYSQASYGYTF.

CDR3 region: CASSLDRGGELFF. The CDR3 DNA reads as TGTGCCAGCAGCTTAGATCGGGGCGGGGAGCTGTTTTTT. The J gene is TRBJ2-2, the V gene TRBV11-2; tentative D call: TRBD2 (5 bases). CDR3 length equals 13 residues. The germline gives CDR1 SGHAT, CDR2 FQNNGV. V gave up 0 bases and J gave up 7 bases, with 6 bases separating them. Complete variable domain (other parts from reference TRBV11-2 and TRBJ2-2): EAGVAQSPRYKIIEKRQSVAFWCNPISGHATLYWYQQILGQGPKLLIQFQNNGVVDDSQLPKDRFSAERLKGVDSTLKIQPAKLEDSAVYLCASSLDRGGELFFGEGSRLTVL.

This clone was observed a few times. The V gene is TRBV28, the J gene TRBJ2-1; possible D gene TRBD2, 6 bases. V lost 6 bases to trimming and J lost 0 bases, with 6 bases between them. From germline, CDR1 is MDHEN and CDR2 SYDVKM. This CDR3 contains 13 residues. The CDR3 loop reads CASRRDSYNEQFF. In DNA, the CDR3 is TGTGCCAGCAGGCGGGACTCCTACAATGAGCAGTTCTTC.

The chain employs TRBV28 and TRBJ2-1; no definite D call. This CDR3 spans 15 amino acids. V was cut by 3 bases and J by 0 bases, with 9 bases left in between. In germline, CDR1 is MDHEN, CDR2 SYDVKM. This chain's CDR3 is CASSLGSLSYNEQFF. The CDR3, as DNA: TGTGCCAGCAGTTTGGGCAGCCTCTCCTACAATGAGCAGTTCTTC.

V and J are TRBV7-3 and TRBJ2-3; no clear D gene. The CDR3 spans 15 residues. Deletions cut 1 base from V and 0 bases from J, with 8 bases between. In germline, CDR1 is SGHTA, CDR2 FQGTGA. The CDR3 region has the DNA TGTGCCAGCAGCTTAAATGTGGCTAGCACAGATACGCAGTATTTT. It is translated as CASSLNVASTDTQYF. The variable domain in full, with the rest retrieved from reference TRBV7-3 and TRBJ2-3, is GAGVSQTPSNKVTEKGKYVELRCDPISGHTALYWYRQSLGQGPEFLIYFQGTGAADDSGLPNDRFFAVRPEGSVSTLKIQRTERGDSAVYLCASSLNVASTDTQYFGPGTRLTVL.

The chain couples TRBV11-2 to TRBJ2-2; D is uncertain. The germline V gene encodes CDR1 SGHAT and CDR2 FQNNGV. V lost 5 bases and J lost 6, with 13 bases in between. The CDR3 runs to 14 residues. The CDR3: CASSPFRVAGELFF. Here the CDR3 DNA reads TGTGCCAGCAGCCCCTTTAGAGTGGCCGGGGAGCTGTTTTTT. Based on the CDR3 plus reference TRBV11-2 and TRBJ2-2, the full variable domain is EAGVAQSPRYKIIEKRQSVAFWCNPISGHATLYWYQQILGQGPKLLIQFQNNGVVDDSQLPKDRFSAERLKGVDSTLKIQPAKLEDSAVYLCASSPFRVAGELFFGEGSRLTVL.

This sequence joins TRBV5-1 and TRBJ1-1, with 9 bases that match TRBD1. There are 15 residues in the CDR3. J gave up 4 bases and V 4 bases, and 8 bases lay outside the gene matches. Per germline, CDR1 SGHRS and CDR2 YFSETQ. Here the CDR3 DNA reads TGCGCCAGCAGCCCTGGGGACAGGGTGAGCACTGAAGCTTTCTTT. Encoded protein: CASSPGDRVSTEAFF.

The chain links TRBV7-9 to TRBJ1-5, with a possible D match to TRBD1 (6 bases). CDR3 length: 15 amino acids. Between the trimmed V and J ends, which lost 3 bases and 5 bases, there was a span of 14 bases. The V gene's germline CDR1 is SEHNR and CDR2 FQNEAQ (reference sequence). Here the CDR3 DNA reads TGTGCCAGCAGCTTGCGCAGGGGTTCTCATCAGCCCCAGCATTTT. Protein product: CASSLRRGSHQPQHF.

This rearrangement joins TRBV30 to TRBJ1-1; weak D call: TRBD1 (5 bases). Trimming pared 4 bases from V and 0 bases from J, leaving 12 bases between. There are 14 residues in the CDR3. CDR1 and CDR2 from the germline V gene are GTSNPN and SVGIG (reference sequence). The CDR3 here is CAWTHGGMNTEAFF. The CDR3, as DNA: TGTGCCTGGACGCACGGGGGGATGAACACTGAAGCTTTCTTT.

V usage is TRBV9 and J usage is TRBJ1-4; no clear D. CDR1 is SGDLS and CDR2 is YYNGEE in the germline V gene. The CDR3 sequence is 15 residues long. Trimming took 1 base from V and 5 from J, leaving 12 bases between them. CDR3 loop: CASSVRTGGNEKLFF. CDR3 in DNA: TGTGCCAGCAGCGTAAGGACGGGAGGGAATGAAAAACTGTTTTTT. Drawing the rest from reference TRBV9 and TRBJ1-4, the complete variable domain is DSGVTQTPKHLITATGQRVTLRCSPRSGDLSVYWYQQSLDQGLQFLIQYYNGEERAKGNILERFSAQQFPDLHSELNLSSLELGDSALYFCASSVRTGGNEKLFFGSGTQLSVL.

This chain joins TRBV19 and TRBJ1-5; D gene uncertain. V was pared by 7 bases and J by 0 bases, with 16 bases between. The CDR3 is 16 amino acids. The V gene's germline CDR1 is LNHDA and CDR2 SQIVND (reference sequence). CDR3 in amino acids: CASNLGRILSNQPQHF. The CDR3 coding sequence is TGTGCCAGTAACCTAGGGAGGATTCTTAGCAATCAGCCCCAGCATTTT. The full variable domain, completed using reference TRBV19 and TRBJ1-5, is DGGITQSPKYLFRKEGQNVTLSCEQNLNHDAMYWYRQDPGQGLRLIYYSQIVNDFQKGDIAEGYSVSREKKESFPLTVTSAQKNPTAFYLCASNLGRILSNQPQHFGDGTRLSIL.

The chain links TRBV7-2 to TRBJ2-3; D remains ambiguous. Germline CDR1 reads SGHTA; CDR2 reads FQGNSA. The CDR3 length is 15 residues. The ends were cut back, 5 bases at V and 2 bases at J, with 14 bases in the middle. CDR3 loop: CASSPNALYTDTQYF. The CDR3, as DNA: TGTGCCAGCAGCCCCAACGCCCTCTACACAGATACGCAGTATTTT. The variable domain in full, with the rest retrieved from reference TRBV7-2 and TRBJ2-3, is GAGVSQSPSNKVTEKGKDVELRCDPISGHTALYWYRQSLGQGLEFLIYFQGNSAPDKSGLPSDRFSAERTGGSVSTLTIQRTQQEDSAVYLCASSPNALYTDTQYFGPGTRLTVL.

V is TRBV7-2 and J is TRBJ1-6, with 7 bases that match TRBD1. The CDR3 runs to 14 residues. The germline V gene encodes CDR1 SGHTA and CDR2 FQGNSA. Losses at the gene ends were 1 base for V and 10 bases for J; bases not matched to a gene: 4. The CDR3, as DNA: TGTGCCAGCAGCTTAGGGACAGGATGGTCACCCCTCCACTTT. The encoded protein is CASSLGTGWSPLHF. The full variable domain, completed using reference TRBV7-2 and TRBJ1-6, is GAGVSQSPSNKVTEKGKDVELRCDPISGHTALYWYRQSLGQGLEFLIYFQGNSAPDKSGLPSDRFSAERTGGSVSTLTIQRTQQEDSAVYLCASSLGTGWSPLHFGNGTRLTVT.

The rearrangement links TRBV19 to TRBJ2-1; 8 bases fit TRBD2. Looked up from germline, CDR1 is LNHDA and CDR2 is SQIVND (reference sequence). CDR3 length equals 13 residues. Losses at the gene ends were 6 bases for V and 2 bases for J; bases not matched to a gene: 0. In nucleotides, the CDR3 is TGTGCCAGTAGCGGGAGGGCCTACAATGAGCAGTTCTTC. Amino acid sequence: CASSGRAYNEQFF. The full variable domain, with the rest looked up from reference TRBV19 and TRBJ2-1, is DGGITQSPKYLFRKEGQNVTLSCEQNLNHDAMYWYRQDPGQGLRLIYYSQIVNDFQKGDIAEGYSVSREKKESFPLTVTSAQKNPTAFYLCASSGRAYNEQFFGPGTRLTVL.